This note documents a single T cell receptor (beta chain) sequence. V lost 6 bases and J lost 4, with 6 bases in between. CDR1 MNHEY and CDR2 SVGAGI come from the germline V gene. The CDR3 extends over 12 amino acids. The source of the sample is a study of shared clonotypes between healthy human individuals. TCRdb's copy holds only in-frame clones and misses some; the assay was immunoSEQ multiplex PCR. There are 2 million to 3 million clones in the sample; just over 90% occur only once, and roughly 0.15% lies in the top ten. The sequence came from a man aged 18 to 30 in good health. The sequenced sample was naive CD4+ T cells sorted from blood. Sample subset: CD45RA+ positively selected. The rearrangement joins TRBV6-5 to TRBJ2-2; no firm D call. The CDR3 here is CASSSFTGELFF. In DNA, the CDR3 is TGTGCCAGCAGCTCGTTCACCGGGGAGCTGTTTTTT.